This T cell receptor (beta chain) was observed in a study of cytotoxic CD8 clonotypes in ibrutinib-treated CLL. About the study: For this cohort, patients were about a dozen relapsed/refractory and around 15 treatment-naive, while 17 were IGHV unmutated. Overall study findings and caveats: In sustained-remission versus progressing patients, sampling times differed.

CDR3 size: 15 residues. Germline V gives CDR1 LNHNV, CDR2 YYDKDF (reference sequence). Germline trimming cut 1 base from V and 8 bases from J; bases unmatched to any gene: 9. With respect to this clone: The antigen remains unidentified.

TCRdb keeps only in-frame clones here, not all; method: immunoSEQ multiplex PCR. The table lists approximately 340,000 clones, roughly 70% of them singletons, with 5% to 6.5% in the top ten. This receptor was taken from a human donor with chronic lymphocytic leukemia. Sample: PBMCs, taken after 36 months of ibrutinib treatment. This chain uses TRBV15 with TRBJ1-2; 8 bases map to TRBD1. The CDR3 sequence is CATSRAGGKMFGYTF. DNA for the CDR3: TGTGCCACCAGCAGAGCAGGGGGCAAGATGTTCGGCTACACCTTC.